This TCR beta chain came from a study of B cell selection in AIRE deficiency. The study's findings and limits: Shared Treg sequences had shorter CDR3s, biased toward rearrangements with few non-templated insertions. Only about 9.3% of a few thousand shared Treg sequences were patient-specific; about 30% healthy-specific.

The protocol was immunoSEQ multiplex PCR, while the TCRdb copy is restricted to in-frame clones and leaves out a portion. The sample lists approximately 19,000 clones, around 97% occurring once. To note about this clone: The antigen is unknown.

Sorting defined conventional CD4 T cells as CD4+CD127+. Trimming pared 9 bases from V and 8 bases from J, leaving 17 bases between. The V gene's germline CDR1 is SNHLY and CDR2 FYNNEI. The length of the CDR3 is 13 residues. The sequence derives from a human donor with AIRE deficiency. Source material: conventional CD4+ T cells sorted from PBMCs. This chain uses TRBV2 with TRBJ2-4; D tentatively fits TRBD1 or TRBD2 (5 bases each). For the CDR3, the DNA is TGTGCCAGTGGGGCAGGGAGTGGTGACATTCAGTACTTC. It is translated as CASGAGSGDIQYF.